The rows below give T cell receptor beta chains drawn from one sample of a study of patients and donors after allogeneic stem cell transplantation. A single record per CDR3 protein comes from TCRdb applying MiXCR to the RT-PCR reads. The table includes about 200,000 distinct CDR3 sequences, about 37% detected once. The material sequenced was blood, either unsorted or a sorted T cell fraction (not recorded which). The source is a human donor who was either an allogeneic HSCT recipient or a stem cell or donor lymphocyte infusion donor (not recorded which). It is not recorded whose cells these are; they may come from a transplant donor. Each CDR3 is given with its conserved first and last residue. The order of the fields is CDR3 DNA, CDR3 protein, D gene, clone size, J gene, V gene. D genes are given only for firm matches. Clone size is stated in some rows and not others, as once, few, many or a class when expanded.

CDR3nt: TGTGCCAGCTCACCACGGGGAAACCCTAGCACAGATACGCAGTATTTT
CDR3aa: CASSPRGNPSTDTQYF
d_gene: .
abundance: .
j_gene: TRBJ2-3
v_gene: TRBV18

CDR3nt: TGTGCCAGCAGTTACAGTCAGGTTTATACAGATACGCAGTATTTT
CDR3aa: CASSYSQVYTDTQYF
d_gene: .
abundance: .
j_gene: TRBJ2-3
v_gene: TRBV6-5

CDR3nt: TGTGCTAGTGGTTTCGCGGGGAACACTGAAGCTTTCTTT
CDR3aa: CASGFAGNTEAFF
d_gene: .
abundance: few
j_gene: TRBJ1-1
v_gene: TRBV12-5

CDR3nt: TGTGCCAGCAGTTGGTCCGGGGAGCTGTTTTTT
CDR3aa: CASSWSGELFF
d_gene: .
abundance: .
j_gene: TRBJ2-2
v_gene: TRBV6-2/TRBV6-3

CDR3nt: TGTGCCAGCAGCTCCGCTAGCGGAAGCACAGATACGCAGTATTTT
CDR3aa: CASSSASGSTDTQYF
d_gene: TRBD2
abundance: .
j_gene: TRBJ2-3
v_gene: TRBV7-6

CDR3nt: TGTGCCAGCAGCTTAGTAGCGCAAGAGACCCAGTACTTC
CDR3aa: CASSLVAQETQYF
d_gene: .
abundance: .
j_gene: TRBJ2-5
v_gene: TRBV11-2

CDR3nt: TGCGCCAGCAGCCAGACCAGTAGCGGGGAGCTGTTTTTT
CDR3aa: CASSQTSSGELFF
d_gene: .
abundance: .
j_gene: TRBJ2-2
v_gene: TRBV4-3

CDR3nt: TGTGCCAGCAGCTCCCAGGGGCCCTCCTACGAGCAGTACTTC
CDR3aa: CASSSQGPSYEQYF
d_gene: .
abundance: once
j_gene: TRBJ2-7
v_gene: TRBV11-1

CDR3nt: TGTGCCAGCAGTCCTAGCGCGTACGGTGCCAAAAACATTCAGTACTTC
CDR3aa: CASSPSAYGAKNIQYF
d_gene: .
abundance: .
j_gene: TRBJ2-4
v_gene: TRBV6-1

CDR3nt: TGTGCCAGCAGCTTAACTTTTGACAGGGAGAGAGAGACCCAGTACTTC
CDR3aa: CASSLTFDRERETQYF
d_gene: TRBD1
abundance: .
j_gene: TRBJ2-5
v_gene: TRBV7-3

CDR3nt: TGTGCCAGCCACAGGGCGCTGGAGACCCAGTACTTC
CDR3aa: CASHRALETQYF
d_gene: .
abundance: .
j_gene: TRBJ2-5
v_gene: TRBV2

CDR3nt: TGTGCCAGCAGCCGGTCTGGGACTACGCAGTATTTT
CDR3aa: CASSRSGTTQYF
d_gene: .
abundance: .
j_gene: TRBJ2-3
v_gene: TRBV7-9

CDR3nt: TGTGCCAGCAGCTTAATGCCGCAGGGGTCCGGGGAGCTGTTTTTT
CDR3aa: CASSLMPQGSGELFF
d_gene: .
abundance: .
j_gene: TRBJ2-2
v_gene: TRBV7-3

CDR3nt: TGTGCCAGCAGTAGAACATTGCGCGGCAACGAGCAGTACTTC
CDR3aa: CASSRTLRGNEQYF
d_gene: .
abundance: few
j_gene: TRBJ2-7
v_gene: TRBV6-2/TRBV6-3

CDR3nt: TGTGCCATCAGTGGATCAGGGTTCGGAGAAAAACTGTTTTTT
CDR3aa: CAISGSGFGEKLFF
d_gene: .
abundance: few
j_gene: TRBJ1-4
v_gene: TRBV10-3

CDR3nt: TGTGCCAGCAGCTCCCAGGGGCAGCCCCAGCATTTT
CDR3aa: CASSSQGQPQHF
d_gene: .
abundance: .
j_gene: TRBJ1-5
v_gene: TRBV3-1

CDR3nt: TGTGCCAGCGGGGTGGGGGCCGGCAATCAGCCCCAGCATTTT
CDR3aa: CASGVGAGNQPQHF
d_gene: .
abundance: few
j_gene: TRBJ1-5
v_gene: TRBV27

CDR3nt: TGCAGTGCTAGCGGGGGGGCCTTTGCTGGGGAGCTGTTTTTT
CDR3aa: CSASGGAFAGELFF
d_gene: TRBD2
abundance: once
j_gene: TRBJ2-2
v_gene: TRBV20-1

CDR3nt: TGTGCCAGCAGTGATTCCTCCACAGATACGCAGTATTTT
CDR3aa: CASSDSSTDTQYF
d_gene: .
abundance: few
j_gene: TRBJ2-3
v_gene: TRBV28

CDR3nt: TGTGCCAGCAGTTTCCTAGTATTGAAGGATGCCGAGCAGTACTTC
CDR3aa: CASSFLVLKDAEQYF
d_gene: .
abundance: .
j_gene: TRBJ2-7
v_gene: TRBV11-1

CDR3nt: TGTGCCAGCAGCCCTTTAAGGAGAAGCGCTGAAGCTTTCTTT
CDR3aa: CASSPLRRSAEAFF
d_gene: .
abundance: .
j_gene: TRBJ1-1
v_gene: TRBV3-1

CDR3nt: TGTGCCAGCAGTCCCGGGACAGCTCGACCTAACTATGGCTACACCTTC
CDR3aa: CASSPGTARPNYGYTF
d_gene: TRBD1
abundance: few
j_gene: TRBJ1-2
v_gene: TRBV12-3/TRBV12-4

CDR3nt: TGCAGTGCTAGAGGCACCGATGGGCCCACTGAAGCTTTCTTT
CDR3aa: CSARGTDGPTEAFF
d_gene: .
abundance: .
j_gene: TRBJ1-1
v_gene: TRBV20-1

CDR3nt: TGTGCCAGCACCCTAGGAACTGAAGCTTTCTTT
CDR3aa: CASTLGTEAFF
d_gene: .
abundance: .
j_gene: TRBJ1-1
v_gene: TRBV6-5

CDR3nt: TGCGCCAGCAGCCCGCGGCGGACTAGCACCACAGATACGCAGTATTTT
CDR3aa: CASSPRRTSTTDTQYF
d_gene: TRBD2
abundance: .
j_gene: TRBJ2-3
v_gene: TRBV4-1

CDR3nt: TGCAGCGTTGAACTACCGAGCTCCTACGAGCAGTACTTC
CDR3aa: CSVELPSSYEQYF
d_gene: .
abundance: .
j_gene: TRBJ2-7
v_gene: TRBV29-1

CDR3nt: TGTGCCAGCAGTTACTCGAGACAGGGAGCGGGAAACACCATATATTTT
CDR3aa: CASSYSRQGAGNTIYF
d_gene: TRBD1
abundance: few
j_gene: TRBJ1-3
v_gene: TRBV6-5

CDR3nt: TGTGCCAGCAGCCAATCTAGCGGACAGGTAGGGCAGCCCCAGCATTTT
CDR3aa: CASSQSSGQVGQPQHF
d_gene: TRBD1
abundance: few
j_gene: TRBJ1-5
v_gene: TRBV16

CDR3nt: TGTGCCAGCAGCTTAGCGAGAGAGGTAGCGGCCTACGAGCAGTACTTC
CDR3aa: CASSLAREVAAYEQYF
d_gene: .
abundance: few
j_gene: TRBJ2-7
v_gene: TRBV7-9

CDR3nt: TGTGCCAGCAGTGAACAGGGATGGCCCAAAAACATTCAGTACTTC
CDR3aa: CASSEQGWPKNIQYF
d_gene: .
abundance: few
j_gene: TRBJ2-4
v_gene: TRBV2

CDR3nt: TGTGCCAGCAATCCGGGACTAGCGGACAATGAGCAGTTCTTC
CDR3aa: CASNPGLADNEQFF
d_gene: TRBD2
abundance: .
j_gene: TRBJ2-1
v_gene: TRBV6-5

CDR3nt: TGTGCCAGCAGCCACTGGGGGCCCCTTGGAAACACCATATATTTT
CDR3aa: CASSHWGPLGNTIYF
d_gene: .
abundance: .
j_gene: TRBJ1-3
v_gene: TRBV7-9

CDR3nt: TGTGCCAGCAGCGTCGGGGCGGGGAGATCAGATACGCAGTATTTT
CDR3aa: CASSVGAGRSDTQYF
d_gene: .
abundance: .
j_gene: TRBJ2-3
v_gene: TRBV9

CDR3nt: TGTGCCAGCAGCTTAGGGGCCCAGAATCAGCCCCAGCATTTT
CDR3aa: CASSLGAQNQPQHF
d_gene: .
abundance: .
j_gene: TRBJ1-5
v_gene: TRBV7-2

CDR3nt: TGTGCCAGCAAGAACACTGAAGCTTTCTTT
CDR3aa: CASKNTEAFF
d_gene: .
abundance: .
j_gene: TRBJ1-1
v_gene: TRBV6-6

CDR3nt: TGTGCCAGCAGGGGACAGGGCAGTCAGCCCCAGCATTTT
CDR3aa: CASRGQGSQPQHF
d_gene: TRBD1
abundance: few
j_gene: TRBJ1-5
v_gene: TRBV12-3/TRBV12-4

CDR3nt: TGTGCCAGCAGTTTAGACAGGATCCCCTCCTACGAGCAGTACTTC
CDR3aa: CASSLDRIPSYEQYF
d_gene: .
abundance: .
j_gene: TRBJ2-7
v_gene: TRBV28

CDR3nt: TGCGCCAGCAGCCAAGCGCATGGACTGGCGAGCTCCTACAATGAGCAGTTCTTC
CDR3aa: CASSQAHGLASSYNEQFF
d_gene: .
abundance: .
j_gene: TRBJ2-1
v_gene: TRBV4-3

CDR3nt: TGTGCCAGCAGCCGTACGGGGGGAGGATCACCCCTCCACTTT
CDR3aa: CASSRTGGGSPLHF
d_gene: .
abundance: few
j_gene: TRBJ1-6
v_gene: TRBV6-5

CDR3nt: TGTGCCAGCAGTTTAAGAGGGCCCGATCAGCCCCAGCATTTT
CDR3aa: CASSLRGPDQPQHF
d_gene: .
abundance: .
j_gene: TRBJ1-5
v_gene: TRBV12-3/TRBV12-4

CDR3nt: TGTGCCAGCAGTCACCGGACAGGGGAACGGTCTGGGGCCAACGTCCTGACTTTC
CDR3aa: CASSHRTGERSGANVLTF
d_gene: TRBD1
abundance: .
j_gene: TRBJ2-6
v_gene: TRBV12-3/TRBV12-4